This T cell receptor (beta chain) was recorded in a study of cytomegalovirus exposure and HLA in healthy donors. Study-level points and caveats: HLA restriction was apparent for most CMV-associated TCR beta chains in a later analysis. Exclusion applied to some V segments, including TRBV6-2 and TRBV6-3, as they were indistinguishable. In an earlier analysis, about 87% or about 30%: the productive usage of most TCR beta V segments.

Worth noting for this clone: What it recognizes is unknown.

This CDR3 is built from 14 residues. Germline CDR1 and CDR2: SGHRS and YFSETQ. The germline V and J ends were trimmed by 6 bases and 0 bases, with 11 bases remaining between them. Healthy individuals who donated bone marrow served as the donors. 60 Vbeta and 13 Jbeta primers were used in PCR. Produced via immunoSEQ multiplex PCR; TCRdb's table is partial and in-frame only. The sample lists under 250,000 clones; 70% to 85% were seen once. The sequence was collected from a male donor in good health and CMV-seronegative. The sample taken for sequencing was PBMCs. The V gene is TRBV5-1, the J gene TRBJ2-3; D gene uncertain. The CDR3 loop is CASTGWLSTDTQYF. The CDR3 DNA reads TGCGCCAGCACAGGATGGCTTAGCACAGATACGCAGTATTTT.